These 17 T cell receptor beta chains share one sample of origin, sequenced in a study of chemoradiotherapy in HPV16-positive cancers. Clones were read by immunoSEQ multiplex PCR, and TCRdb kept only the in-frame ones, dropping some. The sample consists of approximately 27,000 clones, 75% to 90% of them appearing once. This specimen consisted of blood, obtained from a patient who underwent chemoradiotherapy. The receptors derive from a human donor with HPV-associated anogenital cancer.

The CDR3 nucleotides are TGTGCCAGCAGTCCCCGGACAAGCTCCTACGAGCAGTACGTC. Protein: CASSPRTSSYEQYV. V is TRBV27 and J is TRBJ2-7; possible D gene TRBD1, 5 bases. V was cut by 5 bases and J by 0 bases, with 11 bases left in between. Germline V CDR1 and CDR2: MNHEY, SMNVEV (reference sequence). There are 14 residues in the CDR3.

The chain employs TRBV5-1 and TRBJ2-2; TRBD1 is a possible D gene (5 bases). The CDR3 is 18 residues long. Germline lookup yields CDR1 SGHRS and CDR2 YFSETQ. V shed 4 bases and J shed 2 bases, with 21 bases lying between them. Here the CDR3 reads CASSPRPMTETNTGELFF. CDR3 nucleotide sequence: TGCGCCAGCAGCCCCCGCCCGATGACAGAAACTAACACCGGGGAGCTGTTTTTT.

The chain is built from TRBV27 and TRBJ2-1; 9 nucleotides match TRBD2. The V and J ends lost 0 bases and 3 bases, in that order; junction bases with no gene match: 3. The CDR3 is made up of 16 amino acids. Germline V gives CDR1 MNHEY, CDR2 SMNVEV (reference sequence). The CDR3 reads CASSLSGTSLYNEQFF. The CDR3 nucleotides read TGTGCCAGCAGTTTATCCGGGACTAGCCTCTACAATGAGCAGTTCTTC.

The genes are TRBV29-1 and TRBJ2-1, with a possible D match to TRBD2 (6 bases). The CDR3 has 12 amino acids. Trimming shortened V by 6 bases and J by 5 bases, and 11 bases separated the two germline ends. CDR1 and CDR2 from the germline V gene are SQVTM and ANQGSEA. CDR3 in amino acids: CSVRGRNNEQFF. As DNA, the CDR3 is TGCAGCGTGCGGGGACGTAACAATGAGCAGTTCTTC.

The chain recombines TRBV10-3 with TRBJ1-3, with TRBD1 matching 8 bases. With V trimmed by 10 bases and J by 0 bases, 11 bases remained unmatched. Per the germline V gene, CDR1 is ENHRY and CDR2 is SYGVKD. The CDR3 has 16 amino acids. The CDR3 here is CATKPGQASSGNTIYF. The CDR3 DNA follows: TGTGCCACAAAGCCGGGACAGGCCAGCTCTGGAAACACCATATATTTT.

CDR3 in amino acids: CASSSLGASGGKETQYF. CDR3 coding DNA: TGTGCCAGCAGTTCTTTGGGGGCTAGCGGGGGGAAAGAGACCCAGTACTTC. The V gene is TRBV27, the J gene TRBJ2-5, with 11 bases fitting TRBD2. The CDR3 length is 17 residues. V dropped 4 bases and J dropped 3; count of bases not matched to a gene: 10. Germline V CDR1 and CDR2: MNHEY, SMNVEV (reference sequence).

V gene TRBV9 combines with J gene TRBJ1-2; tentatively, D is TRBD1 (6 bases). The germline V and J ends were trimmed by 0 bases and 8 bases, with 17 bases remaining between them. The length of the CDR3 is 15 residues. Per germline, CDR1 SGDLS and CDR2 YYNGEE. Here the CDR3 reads CASSVANRGGVGYTF. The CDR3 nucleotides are TGTGCCAGCAGCGTAGCCAATAGGGGGGGGGTCGGCTACACCTTC.

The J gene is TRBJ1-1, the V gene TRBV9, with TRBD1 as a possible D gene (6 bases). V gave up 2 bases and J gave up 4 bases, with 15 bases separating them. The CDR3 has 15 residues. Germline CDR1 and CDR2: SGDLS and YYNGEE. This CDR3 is CASSVGSQGITEAFF. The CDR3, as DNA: TGTGCCAGCAGCGTTGGTTCACAGGGCATCACTGAAGCTTTCTTT.

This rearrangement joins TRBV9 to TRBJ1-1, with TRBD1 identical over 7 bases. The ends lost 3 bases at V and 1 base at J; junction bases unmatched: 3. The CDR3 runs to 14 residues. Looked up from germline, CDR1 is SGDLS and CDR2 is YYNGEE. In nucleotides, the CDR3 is TGTGCCAGCAGCGGAGGGGACAGGAACACTGAAGCTTTCTTT. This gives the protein CASSGGDRNTEAFF.

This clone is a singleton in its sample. The CDR3 sequence: CASSPTGNTEAFF. CDR3 in DNA: TGTGCCAGTTCCCCCACGGGGAACACTGAAGCTTTCTTT. The chain has TRBV9 and TRBJ1-1; D is undetermined. V was pared by 8 bases and J by 1 base, with 12 bases between. CDR1 and CDR2 (germline): SGDLS, YYNGEE. This CDR3 is 13 amino acids long. Variable domain in full (rest from reference TRBV9 and TRBJ1-1): DSGVTQTPKHLITATGQRVTLRCSPRSGDLSVYWYQQSLDQGLQFLIQYYNGEERAKGNILERFSAQQFPDLHSELNLSSLELGDSALYFCASSPTGNTEAFFGQGTRLTVV.

CDR3 sequence (DNA): TGTGCCAGCAGTGAAAGTTTTCAGAATAATTCACCCCTCCACTTT. Protein product: CASSESFQNNSPLHF. The chain is built from TRBV6-1 and TRBJ1-6; no reliable D call. V lost 2 bases, J lost 5 bases, and 10 bases lay in between. Per germline, CDR1 MNHNS and CDR2 SASEGT. The length of the CDR3 is 15 residues.

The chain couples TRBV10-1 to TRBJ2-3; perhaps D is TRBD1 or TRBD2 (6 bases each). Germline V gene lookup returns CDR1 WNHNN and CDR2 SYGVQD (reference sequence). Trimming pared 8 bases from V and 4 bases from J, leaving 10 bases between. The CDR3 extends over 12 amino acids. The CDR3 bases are TGCGCCAGCCTTGGGGGGCCAGATACGCAGTATTTT. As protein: CASLGGPDTQYF.

CDR3 loop: CASSLGQAGVSTDTQYF. As DNA, the CDR3 is TGCGCCAGCAGCTTGGGGCAAGCGGGGGTTAGCACAGATACGCAGTATTTT. This chain links TRBV5-1 with TRBJ2-3; 8 nucleotides match TRBD2. Trimming at V came to 0 bases and at J to 0 bases, leaving 6 bases not matched to a gene. Germline CDR1 is SGHRS and CDR2 is YFSETQ. This CDR3 is built from 17 residues.

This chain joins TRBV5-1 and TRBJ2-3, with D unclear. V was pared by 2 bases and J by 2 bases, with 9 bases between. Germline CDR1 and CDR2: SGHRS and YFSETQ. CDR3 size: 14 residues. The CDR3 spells CASSLYTDTDTQYF. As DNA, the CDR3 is TGCGCCAGCAGCTTATACACAGACACAGATACGCAGTATTTT. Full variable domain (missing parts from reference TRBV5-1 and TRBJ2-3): KAGVTQTPRYLIKTRGQQVTLSCSPISGHRSVSWYQQTPGQGLQFLFEYFSETQRNKGNFPGRFSGRQFSNSRSEMNVSTLELGDSALYLCASSLYTDTDTQYFGPGTRLTVL.

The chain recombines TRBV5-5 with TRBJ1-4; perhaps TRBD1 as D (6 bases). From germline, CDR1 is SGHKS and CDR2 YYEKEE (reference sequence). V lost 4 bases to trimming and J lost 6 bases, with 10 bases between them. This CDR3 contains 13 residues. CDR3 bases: TGTGCCAGCAGCGGACAGCCGCATGAAAAACTGTTTTTT. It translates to CASSGQPHEKLFF.

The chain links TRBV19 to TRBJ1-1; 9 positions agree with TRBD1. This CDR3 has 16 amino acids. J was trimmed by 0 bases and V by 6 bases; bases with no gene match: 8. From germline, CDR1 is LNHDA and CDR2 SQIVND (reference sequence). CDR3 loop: CASSLQGAGMNTEAFF. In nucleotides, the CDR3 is TGTGCCAGTAGCCTACAGGGGGCGGGCATGAACACTGAAGCTTTCTTT.

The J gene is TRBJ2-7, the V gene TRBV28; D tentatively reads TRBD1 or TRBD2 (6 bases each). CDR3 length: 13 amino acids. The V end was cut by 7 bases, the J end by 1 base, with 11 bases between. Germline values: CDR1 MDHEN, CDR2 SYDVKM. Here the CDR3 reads CASKEGGSYEQYF. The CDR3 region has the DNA TGTGCCAGCAAGGAGGGGGGTTCCTACGAGCAGTACTTC. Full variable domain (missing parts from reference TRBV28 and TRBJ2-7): DVKVTQSSRYLVKRTGEKVFLECVQDMDHENMFWYRQDPGLGLRLIYFSYDVKMKEKGDIPEGYSVSREKKERFSLILESASTNQTSMYLCASKEGGSYEQYFGPGTRLTVT.